Sequencing of this TCR beta chain was carried out in a study of blood T cell repertoires in COVID-19. The table came from immunoSEQ multiplex PCR; TCRdb's copy has only in-frame clones and leaves some out. Counted here are 380,000 or so clones, 80% to 90% occurring once; the ten biggest clones make up roughly 1.2%. Germline V CDR1 and CDR2: SGHDN, FVKESK. The CDR3 loop spans 14 amino acids. V shed 3 bases, J shed 5 bases, and the junction held 3 bases outside the gene matches. This chain links TRBV14 with TRBJ1-1, with 10 bases identical to TRBD1. Sequencing was carried out using peripheral blood. The sequence derives from a man in his forties with acute or convalescent COVID-19. CDR3 nucleotides: TGTGCCAGCAGCCACCGGACAGGGGGGACTGAAGCTTTCTTT. Its protein is CASSHRTGGTEAFF.